The T cell receptor beta chain described here comes from a study of cytomegalovirus exposure and HLA in healthy donors. About the study: Unique TCR beta sequences numbering about 100 million came from around 180 million T cells in an earlier analysis.

The PCR made use of 60 Vbeta and 13 Jbeta primers. This table comes from immunoSEQ multiplex PCR, and its TCRdb copy is limited to in-frame clones, with some not included. The sample shows 150,000 to 250,000 clones, 65% to 80% of them seen only once. Overall study results and limits: By HLA locus, TCR association rates varied in a later analysis, with DRB1 showing the most and HLA-C the fewest. Presence/absence results assume similar sequencing depth per donor, which may not hold. Certain indistinguishable V segments, among them TRBV6-2 and TRBV6-3, were excluded.

As to this clone: What it binds is unknown.

V was shortened by 5 bases and J by 4 bases, with 15 bases between the two germline ends. CDR1 is SGHRS and CDR2 is YFSETQ in the germline V gene. The CDR3 is 14 amino acids. The V and J genes are TRBV5-1 and TRBJ1-2; D may be TRBD1 (6 bases). The origin of this receptor is a woman aged 25 to 39 in good health and CMV-seropositive. What was sequenced was PBMCs. This chain's CDR3 is CASSREGDGYGYTF. The DNA of the CDR3 is TGCGCCAGCAGTAGGGAGGGGGACGGCTATGGCTACACCTTC.